A selection of T cell receptor beta chains follows, all from one sample in a study of cytomegalovirus exposure and HLA in healthy donors. The repertoire was sequenced with immunoSEQ multiplex PCR; TCRdb's copy has only in-frame clones and lacks some. The table records around 67,000 clones, approximately 71% of them present only once. The sample was PBMCs. These receptors all stem from a woman aged 25 to 39 in good health and CMV-seronegative. Each CDR3 is given with its conserved first and last residue. Each record gives: clone size, D gene, V gene, CDR3 length, J gene, CDR3 DNA, CDR3 protein. A D gene is named only where the DNA matches it firmly. Clone size is stated in some rows and not others, as once, few, many or a class when expanded.

once	.	TRBV28	16	TRBJ2-7	TGTGCCAGCAGTTTAGGGCTGAGGGGGGGTCACTACGAGCAGTACTTC	CASSLGLRGGHYEQYF
.	.	TRBV6-6	12	TRBJ2-1	TGTGCCAGCAGTTACCAGGGCAATGAGCAGTTCTTC	CASSYQGNEQFF
.	TRBD1	TRBV18	14	TRBJ1-2	TGTGCCAGCTCACCTAACACAGGGGGCGAAGGCTACACCTTC	CASSPNTGGEGYTF
once	TRBD2	TRBV7-3	15	TRBJ2-1	TGTGCCAGCAGCGAGGGACTAGCGGGGAGGAATGAGCAGTTCTTC	CASSEGLAGRNEQFF
.	TRBD1	TRBV29-1	12	TRBJ1-2	TGCAGCGTCCCCGGGACAGGGTATGGCTACACCTTC	CSVPGTGYGYTF
.	TRBD1	TRBV7-7	13	TRBJ1-3	TGTGCCAGCAGCCCCGACAGGGGGGACACCATATATTTT	CASSPDRGDTIYF
.	TRBD1	TRBV7-3	15	TRBJ1-1	TGCGCCAGCAGCCCGGGACAGGATGAAGGGGCTGAAGCTTTCTTT	CASSPGQDEGAEAFF
few	.	TRBV5-8	15	TRBJ1-5	TGTGCCAGCAGCTTGCGCGCGTACAGCAATCAGCCCCAGCATTTT	CASSLRAYSNQPQHF
few	.	TRBV6-6	14	TRBJ2-5	TGTGCCAGCAGTGCCCGGGACTACCAAGAGACCCAGTACTTC	CASSARDYQETQYF
.	.	TRBV28	17	TRBJ1-5	TGTGCCAGCAGCTCCTTCCAGGGGCCCTATAGCAATCAGCCCCAGCATTTT	CASSSFQGPYSNQPQHF
.	.	TRBV19	14	TRBJ2-5	TGTGCCAGTAGCAACAGGGAACCACAAGAGACCCAGTACTTC	CASSNREPQETQYF
.	TRBD1	TRBV7-9	14	TRBJ1-4	TGTTCCAGCGGCAGGACAGGGCCCAATGAAAAACCGTTTTTT	CSSGRTGPNEKPFF
.	.	TRBV13	14	TRBJ2-2	TGTGCCAGCAGCCCTGGGCCAAACACCGGGGAGCTGTTTTTT	CASSPGPNTGELFF
.	TRBD2	TRBV7-3	17	TRBJ2-1	TGTGCCAGCAGCTTAGGGGGTTCAGAGCGGGACCTCAATGAGCAGTTCTTC	CASSLGGSERDLNEQFF
.	.	TRBV13	12	TRBJ2-1	TGTGCCAGCAGCTCCCAGGAGGATGAGCAGTTCTTC	CASSSQEDEQFF
few	.	TRBV28	12	TRBJ1-1	TGTGCCAGCACCACCCCGGGAGCCCAGGCTTTCTTT	CASTTPGAQAFF
.	TRBD1	TRBV7-2	16	TRBJ1-6	TGTGCCAGCAGCGCCGACGGGACAGGGGCGGGTTCACCCCTCCACTTT	CASSADGTGAGSPLHF
.	.	TRBV5-1	13	TRBJ1-6	TGCGTTAGCGCGGCAGACATAAATTCACCCCTCCACTTT	CVSAADINSPLHF
.	.	TRBV6-1	14	TRBJ2-1	TGTGCCAGCAGCTACAGGGTCAAGAACAATGAGCAGTTCTTC	CASSYRVKNNEQFF
.	.	TRBV7-2	14	TRBJ2-7	TGTGCCAGCAGCTTCGGGGTCTTAGGCTTCGAGCAGTACTTC	CASSFGVLGFEQYF
.	.	TRBV2	15	TRBJ1-2	TGTGCCAGCAGCGAAACGGCGCAGGGATACTATGGCTACACCTTC	CASSETAQGYYGYTF
.	TRBD2	TRBV5-4	18	TRBJ2-1	TGTGCCAGCAGCTTACTAGCGGGGGGGCCGGGCACCTACAATGAGCAGTTCTTC	CASSLLAGGPGTYNEQFF
.	TRBD2	TRBV13	18	TRBJ2-5	TGTGCCAGCAGCACCCAGACTAGCGGGGGGGCCGGTTATGAGACCCAGTACTTC	CASSTQTSGGAGYETQYF
.	.	TRBV11-3	15	TRBJ2-1	TGTGCCACGTCCCCTCGGAGTCTTTCCTACAATGAGCAGTTCTTC	CATSPRSLSYNEQFF